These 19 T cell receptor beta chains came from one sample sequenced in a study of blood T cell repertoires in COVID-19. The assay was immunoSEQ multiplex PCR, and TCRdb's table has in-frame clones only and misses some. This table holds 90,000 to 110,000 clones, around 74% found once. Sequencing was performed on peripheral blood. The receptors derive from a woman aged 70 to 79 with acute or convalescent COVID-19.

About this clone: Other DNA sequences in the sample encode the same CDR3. CDR3 in amino acids: CASSLGRPMNTEAFF. CDR3 DNA sequence: TGTGCCAGCAGTTTGGGCCGACCTATGAACACTGAAGCTTTCTTT. The chain uses TRBV27 and TRBJ1-1; D gene unclear. Per germline, CDR1 MNHEY and CDR2 SMNVEV (reference sequence). This CDR3 is built from 15 residues. Between the trimmed V and J ends, which lost 3 bases and 0 bases, there was a span of 11 bases.

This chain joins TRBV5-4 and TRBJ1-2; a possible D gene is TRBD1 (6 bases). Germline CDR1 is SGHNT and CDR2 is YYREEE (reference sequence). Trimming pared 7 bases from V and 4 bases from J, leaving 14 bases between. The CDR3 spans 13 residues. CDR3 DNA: TGTGCCAGCGGAATGACAGGCGGCTATGGCTACACCTTC. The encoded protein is CASGMTGGYGYTF.

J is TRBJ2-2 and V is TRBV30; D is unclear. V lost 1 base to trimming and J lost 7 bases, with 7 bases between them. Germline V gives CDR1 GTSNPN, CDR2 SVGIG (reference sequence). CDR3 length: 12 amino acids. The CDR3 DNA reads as TGTGCCTGGAGTGATAATAGCGGGGAGCTGTTTTTT. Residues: CAWSDNSGELFF.

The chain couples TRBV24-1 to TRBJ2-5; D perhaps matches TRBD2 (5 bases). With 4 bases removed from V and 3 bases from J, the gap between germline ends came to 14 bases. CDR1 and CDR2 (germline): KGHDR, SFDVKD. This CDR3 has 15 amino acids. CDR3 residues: CATSEGGSREETQYF. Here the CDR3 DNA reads TGTGCCACCAGTGAAGGAGGTAGTAGGGAAGAGACCCAGTACTTC.

CDR3 bases: TGTGCCAGCAGCAGGACGGGGGGGGGCACCGGGGAGCTGTTTTTT. This sequence encodes CASSRTGGGTGELFF. J is TRBJ2-2 and V is TRBV13; TRBD2 agrees at 8 bases. The CDR3 is 15 amino acids. CDR1 PRHDT and CDR2 FYEKMQ come from the germline V gene (reference sequence). The junction had 6 bases not matched to a gene; V was cut back by 5 bases and J by 4 bases. Drawing the rest from reference TRBV13 and TRBJ2-2, the complete variable domain is AAGVIQSPRHLIKEKRETATLKCYPIPRHDTVYWYQQGPGQDPQFLISFYEKMQSDKGSIPDRFSAQQFSDYHSELNMSSLELGDSALYFCASSRTGGGTGELFFGEGSRLTVL.

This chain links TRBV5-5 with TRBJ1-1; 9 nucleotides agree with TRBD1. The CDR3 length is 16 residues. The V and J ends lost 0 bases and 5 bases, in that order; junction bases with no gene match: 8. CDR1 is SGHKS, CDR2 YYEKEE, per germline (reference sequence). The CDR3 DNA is TGTGCCAGCAGCTTGGCTGGGGGACAGGGAGGGACTGAAGCTTTCTTT. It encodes CASSLAGGQGGTEAFF.

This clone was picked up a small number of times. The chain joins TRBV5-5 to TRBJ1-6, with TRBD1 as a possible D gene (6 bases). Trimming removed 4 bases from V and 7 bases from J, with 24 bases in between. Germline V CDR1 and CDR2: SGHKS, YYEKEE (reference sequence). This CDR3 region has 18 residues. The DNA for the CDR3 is TGTGCCAGCAGCCTCTCGGCCTCCGGACAGTACCTGAATTCACCCCTCCACTTT. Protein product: CASSLSASGQYLNSPLHF.

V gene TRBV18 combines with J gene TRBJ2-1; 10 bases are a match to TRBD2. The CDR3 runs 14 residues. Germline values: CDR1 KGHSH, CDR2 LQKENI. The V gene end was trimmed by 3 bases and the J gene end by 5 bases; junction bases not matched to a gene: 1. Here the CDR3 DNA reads TGTGCCAGCTCACCTGGACTAGCGGACAATGAGCAGTTCTTC. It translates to CASSPGLADNEQFF.

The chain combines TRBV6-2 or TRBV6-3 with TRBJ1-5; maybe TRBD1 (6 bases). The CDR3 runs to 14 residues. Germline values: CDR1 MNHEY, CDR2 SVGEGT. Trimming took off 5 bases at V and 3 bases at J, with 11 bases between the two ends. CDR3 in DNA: TGTGCCAGCAGTAGGCGACAGGACAATCAGCCCCAGCATTTT. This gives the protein CASSRRQDNQPQHF.

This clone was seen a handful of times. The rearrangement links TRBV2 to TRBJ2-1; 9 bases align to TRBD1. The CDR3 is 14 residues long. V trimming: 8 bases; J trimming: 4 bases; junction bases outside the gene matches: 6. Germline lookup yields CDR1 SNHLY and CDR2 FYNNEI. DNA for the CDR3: TGTGCCAGCTTTTGGGACAGGGCGTACAATGAGCAGTTCTTC. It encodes CASFWDRAYNEQFF.

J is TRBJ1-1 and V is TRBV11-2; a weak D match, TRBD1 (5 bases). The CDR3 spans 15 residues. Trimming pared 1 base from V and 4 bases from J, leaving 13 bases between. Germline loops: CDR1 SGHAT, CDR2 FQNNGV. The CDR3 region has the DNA TGTGCCAGCAGCTTAGGTGCGGGGGTGGGCACTGAAGCTTTCTTT. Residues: CASSLGAGVGTEAFF.

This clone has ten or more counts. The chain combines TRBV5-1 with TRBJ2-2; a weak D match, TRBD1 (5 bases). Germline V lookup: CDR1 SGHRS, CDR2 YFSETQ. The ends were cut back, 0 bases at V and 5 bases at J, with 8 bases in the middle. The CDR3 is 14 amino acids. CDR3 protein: CASSLGSGTGELFF. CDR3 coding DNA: TGCGCCAGCAGCTTGGGGTCAGGGACCGGGGAGCTGTTTTTT.

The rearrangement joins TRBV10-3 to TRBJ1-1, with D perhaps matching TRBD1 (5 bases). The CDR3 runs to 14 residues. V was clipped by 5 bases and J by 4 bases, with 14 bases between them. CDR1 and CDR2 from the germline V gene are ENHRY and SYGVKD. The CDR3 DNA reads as TGTGCCATCAGTATACTCCATGACAGCACTGAAGCTTTCTTT. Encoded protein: CAISILHDSTEAFF.

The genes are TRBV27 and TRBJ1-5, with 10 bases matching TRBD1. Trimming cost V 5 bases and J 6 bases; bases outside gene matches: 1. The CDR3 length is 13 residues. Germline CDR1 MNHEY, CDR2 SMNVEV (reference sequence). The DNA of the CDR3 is TGTGCCAGCAGTGGGACAGGGGTTCAGCCCCAGCATTTT. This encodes CASSGTGVQPQHF.

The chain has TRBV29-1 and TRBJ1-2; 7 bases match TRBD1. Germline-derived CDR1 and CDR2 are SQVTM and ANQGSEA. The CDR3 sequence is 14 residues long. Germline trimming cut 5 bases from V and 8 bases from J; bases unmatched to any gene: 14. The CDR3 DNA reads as TGCAGCGTTTTTCACTCCGGGACAGATTACGGCTACACCTTC. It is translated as CSVFHSGTDYGYTF.

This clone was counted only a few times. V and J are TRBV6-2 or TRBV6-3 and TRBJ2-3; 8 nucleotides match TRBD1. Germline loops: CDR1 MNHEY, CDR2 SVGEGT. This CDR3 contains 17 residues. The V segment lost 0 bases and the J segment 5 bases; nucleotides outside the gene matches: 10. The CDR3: CASSYSMAGGYEDTQYF. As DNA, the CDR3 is TGTGCCAGCAGTTACTCGATGGCAGGGGGCTACGAAGATACGCAGTATTTT.

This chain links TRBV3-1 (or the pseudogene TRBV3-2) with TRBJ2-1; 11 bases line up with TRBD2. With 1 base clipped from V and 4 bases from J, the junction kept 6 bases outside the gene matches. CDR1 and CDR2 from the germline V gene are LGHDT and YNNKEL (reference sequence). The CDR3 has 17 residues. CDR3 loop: CASSQAISGGVYNEQFF. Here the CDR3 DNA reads TGTGCCAGCAGCCAAGCCATTAGCGGGGGGGTATACAATGAGCAGTTCTTC.

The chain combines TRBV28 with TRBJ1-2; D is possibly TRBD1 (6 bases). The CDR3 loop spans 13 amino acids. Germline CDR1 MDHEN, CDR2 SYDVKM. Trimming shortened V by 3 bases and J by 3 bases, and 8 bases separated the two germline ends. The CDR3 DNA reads TGTGCCAGCAGTTTTCAGGGGCACTATGGCTACACCTTC. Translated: CASSFQGHYGYTF.

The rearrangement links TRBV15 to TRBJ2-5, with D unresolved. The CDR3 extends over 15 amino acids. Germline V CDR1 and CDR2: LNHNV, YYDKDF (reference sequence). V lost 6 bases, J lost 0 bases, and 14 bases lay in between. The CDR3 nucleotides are TGTGCCACCAGAGGAGCTTTTCCGTACCAAGAGACCCAGTACTTC. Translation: CATRGAFPYQETQYF.